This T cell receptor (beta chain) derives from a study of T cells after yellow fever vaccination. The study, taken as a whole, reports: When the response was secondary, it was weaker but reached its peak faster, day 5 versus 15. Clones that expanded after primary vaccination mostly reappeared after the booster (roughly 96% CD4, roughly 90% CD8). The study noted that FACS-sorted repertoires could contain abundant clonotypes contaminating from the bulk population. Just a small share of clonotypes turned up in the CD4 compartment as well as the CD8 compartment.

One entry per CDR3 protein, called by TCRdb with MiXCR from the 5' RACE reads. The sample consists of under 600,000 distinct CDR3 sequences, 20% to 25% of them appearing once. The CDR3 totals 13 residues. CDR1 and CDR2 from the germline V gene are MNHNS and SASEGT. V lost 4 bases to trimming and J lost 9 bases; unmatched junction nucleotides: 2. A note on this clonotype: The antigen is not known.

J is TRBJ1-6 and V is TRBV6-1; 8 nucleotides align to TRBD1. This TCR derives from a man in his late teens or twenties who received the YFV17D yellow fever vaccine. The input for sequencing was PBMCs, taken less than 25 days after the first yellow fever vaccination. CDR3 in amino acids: CASSGQGISPLHF. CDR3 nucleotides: TGTGCCAGCAGTGGACAGGGGATTTCACCCCTCCACTTT.